A single sample is the source of the 10 T cell receptor beta chains below, sequenced in a study of shared clonotypes between healthy human individuals. CD8 cells classed as naive were CD45RO-negative and positively selected for CCR7, excluding terminally differentiated effector memory CD45RA+ cells. Sequencing was performed with immunoSEQ multiplex PCR; in TCRdb, only in-frame clones are kept and a portion is missing. The table lists roughly 2.1 million clones, more than 85% of them singletons, with under 2% in the top ten. The source material was naive CD8+ T cells from PBMCs. The receptors shown here come from a man aged 18 to 30 in good health. Some clones in this sample may be carry-over from other donors' samples.

Turning to this clone: Other DNA sequences in this specimen translate into the identical CDR3. The chain recombines TRBV9 with TRBJ2-2; D is unclear. CDR1 is SGDLS, CDR2 YYNGEE, per germline. With 0 bases removed from V and 7 bases from J, the gap between germline ends came to 7 bases. The CDR3 is 13 residues long. The CDR3 reads CASSVAASGELFF. The CDR3 region has the DNA TGTGCCAGCAGCGTAGCTGCCAGCGGGGAGCTGTTTTTT.

The gene calls are TRBV5-6 and TRBJ2-7, with D tentatively TRBD2 (5 bases). The CDR3 loop spans 14 amino acids. Per germline, CDR1 SGHDT and CDR2 YYEEEE. V shed 0 bases and J shed 5 bases, with 12 bases lying between them. In DNA, the CDR3 is TGTGCCAGCAGCTTGGCTAGCAGGTTCCACGAGCAGTACTTC. Amino acids: CASSLASRFHEQYF.

The chain combines TRBV28 with TRBJ2-1; 10 positions match TRBD2. V was pared by 6 bases and J by 2 bases, with 4 bases of the junction left unmatched. Germline V lookup: CDR1 MDHEN, CDR2 SYDVKM. The CDR3 covers 15 residues. The CDR3 is CASRPGLAPYNEQFF. The CDR3 DNA reads as TGTGCCAGCAGACCGGGACTAGCGCCCTACAATGAGCAGTTCTTC.

With regard to this clone: The same CDR3 is also encoded by other DNA sequences in this sample. The chain couples TRBV7-6 to TRBJ2-7; TRBD2 might be the D (5 bases). With 0 bases removed from V and 0 bases from J, the gap between germline ends came to 6 bases. CDR3 length: 14 residues. CDR1 SGHVS and CDR2 FNYEAQ come from the germline V gene. In DNA form, the CDR3 reads TGTGCCAGCAGCTTAGCAGGGAGCTCCTACGAGCAGTACTTC. The encoded protein is CASSLAGSSYEQYF. Full variable domain (remainder filled in from reference TRBV7-6 and TRBJ2-7): GAGVSQSPRYKVTKRGQDVALRCDPISGHVSLYWYRQALGQGPEFLTYFNYEAQQDKSGLPNDRFSAERPEGSISTLTIQRTEQRDSAMYRCASSLAGSSYEQYFGPGTRLTVT.

This sequence joins TRBV28 and TRBJ1-1; D is unresolved. Germline CDR1 MDHEN, CDR2 SYDVKM. V lost 1 base to trimming and J lost 6 bases, with 18 bases between them. CDR3 length: 16 residues. The CDR3 region has the DNA TGTGCCAGCAGTTTATCGCCAACTCCCGGGCCGGCTGAAGCTTTCTTT. Residues: CASSLSPTPGPAEAFF.

The rearrangement uses TRBV5-5 and TRBJ2-7; no definite D call. The CDR3 is made up of 14 amino acids. Germline values: CDR1 SGHKS, CDR2 YYEKEE (reference sequence). The V end was cut by 2 bases, the J end by 3 bases, with 12 bases between. For the CDR3, the DNA is TGTGCCAGCAGCTTTTCCGCGGTCGTCTACGAGCAGTACTTC. Amino acid sequence: CASSFSAVVYEQYF.

The chain recombines TRBV6-4 with TRBJ2-7, with TRBD2 matching 7 bases. V shed 2 bases, J shed 2 bases, and the junction held 12 bases outside the gene matches. Germline loops: CDR1 MRHNA, CDR2 SNTAGT. CDR3 length: 17 residues. The CDR3 region has the DNA TGTGCCAGCAGTGACAGCCAGGGCGGGAGAGGGACCTACGAGCAGTACTTC. Protein sequence: CASSDSQGGRGTYEQYF.

The chain uses TRBV29-1 and TRBJ1-2, with 7 bases identical to TRBD1. Trimming at V came to 2 bases and at J to 5 bases, leaving 8 bases not matched to a gene. The CDR3 is 14 amino acids. Germline assignment: CDR1 SQVTM and CDR2 ANQGSEA. The CDR3 loop is CSVESPGQRYGYTF. The CDR3 region has the DNA TGCAGCGTTGAATCCCCGGGACAGAGATATGGCTACACCTTC.

This chain connects TRBV4-2 to TRBJ1-2; D is possibly TRBD1 (6 bases). The germline V gene encodes CDR1 LGHNA and CDR2 YNFKEQ. Trimming shortened V by 1 base and J by 2 bases, and 8 bases separated the two germline ends. This CDR3 comprises 14 residues. CDR3 DNA: TGTGCCAGCAGCCAAGCCGGGACAAACTATGGCTACACCTTC. It is translated as CASSQAGTNYGYTF.

This clone showed up just once. The chain has TRBV6-5 and TRBJ1-5, with D unresolved. The CDR3 is made up of 14 amino acids. The V and J ends lost 6 bases and 4 bases respectively, with 13 bases between them. The germline V gene encodes CDR1 MNHEY and CDR2 SVGAGI. The CDR3 region is CASSLGRANQPQHF. In DNA, the CDR3 is TGTGCCAGCAGCCTCGGACGGGCGAATCAGCCCCAGCATTTT.